The T cell receptor beta chain described here comes from a study of CD8 T cells in Susac syndrome. About the study: Patients with Susac syndrome who were sequenced included more than 5 with active disease and fewer than ten in remission.

Unmatched junction bases numbered 6, after V lost 5 bases and J lost 5 bases. The CDR3 length is 14 residues. Germline V gene sequence: CDR1 SGHDT, CDR2 YYEEEE. CD8+ and CD4+ T cells were negatively isolated; TEMRA cells were FACS-enriched. The RNA, about 0.45 to 1 ug, was put through reverse transcription using random hexamers. TCR beta CDR3 was amplified by immunoSEQ multiplex PCR. This amplification extended across 54 Vbeta and 13 Jbeta segments. TCRdb re-derived calls from the immunoSEQ multiplex PCR reads in MiXCR, one entry per CDR3 protein. The sample yields roughly 52,000 distinct CDR3 sequences, over 90% seen once.

The sequenced material came from CD8+ T cells from PBMCs. The TCR was taken from a human donor with Susac syndrome. The rearrangement links TRBV5-6 to TRBJ2-5; 10 nucleotides agree with TRBD2. The CDR3 DNA reads TGTGCCAGCAGGATAGCGGGGGGCCGGGAGACCCAGTACTTC. Translation: CASRIAGGRETQYF.